The rows below give T cell receptor beta chains drawn from one sample of a study of T cell repertoires in cytomegalovirus infection. TCRdb reprocessed the reads via MiXCR and lists one record per CDR3 protein. This sample carries almost 500,000 distinct CDR3 sequences, approximately 10% of them seen once, and the ten largest clones take about a tenth. Sequenced input: PBMCs. The receptors derive from a human donor in good health (CMV status not recorded). Some clones in this sample may be carry-over from other donors' samples. CDR3s include the opening cysteine and the closing phenylalanine or tryptophan. The D gene is left open where the match is weak. Size tells how often a clone was seen (once, few, many) or the class of an expanded clone, and some rows leave it out.

j_call cdr3_length clone_size d_call v_call cdr3_nt cdr3_aa
TRBJ2-7 15 NA NA TRBV10-3 TGTGCCATCTCCGGGCGGGACCGAAACTCCTACGAGCAGTACTTC CAISGRDRNSYEQYF
TRBJ2-3 12 many NA TRBV7-2 TGTGCCAGCAGCACCCAAAGTACCGAGCAGTATTTT CASSTQSTEQYF
TRBJ1-3 14 many NA TRBV28 TGTGCCAGCAGTTCTAGACAGACTGTGCACACCATATATTTT CASSSRQTVHTIYF
TRBJ1-4 15 many NA TRBV7-2 TGTGCCAGCAGCCCCCCGCCGAACGCAGGGGAAAAACTGTTTTTT CASSPPPNAGEKLFF
TRBJ1-2 12 NA NA TRBV15 TGTGCCACCAGCAGAGATTTTGGGGGGGACACCTTC CATSRDFGGDTF
TRBJ2-3 16 NA TRBD2 TRBV7-8 TGTGCCAGCAGCTTAAATGGCGGGGGAGCTGCAGATACGCAGTATTTT CASSLNGGGAADTQYF
TRBJ1-2 12 many TRBD1 TRBV12-3/TRBV12-4 TGTGCCAGCAGTTTTGATACAGGGGAGCACACCTTC CASSFDTGEHTF
TRBJ2-5 15 NA NA TRBV5-5 TGTGCCAGCAGCTTGGAAGGATACTCCCAAGAGACCCAGTACTTC CASSLEGYSQETQYF
TRBJ2-1 15 many NA TRBV2 TGTGCCAGCAGTGAACTAAATCCTACCTACAATGAGCAGTTCTTC CASSELNPTYNEQFF
TRBJ1-1 11 few NA TRBV12-5 TGTGCTAGTGCCTTGGACACTGAAGCTTTCTTT CASALDTEAFF
TRBJ2-7 13 many NA TRBV7-6 TGTGCCAGCAGCAGGACGGGGTTAAGCGAGCAGTACTTC CASSRTGLSEQYF
TRBJ2-1 16 few NA TRBV2 TGTGCCAGCATCAGTGCGGGGCCCCCAGTTCTGAATGAGCAGTTCTTC CASISAGPPVLNEQFF
TRBJ2-5 13 many NA TRBV7-9 TGTGCCAGCACCTCTGACTTCAAAGAGACCCAGTACTTC CASTSDFKETQYF
TRBJ2-3 16 many NA TRBV7-9 TGTGCCAGCAGCTCCCTCTTCGAGCGGGCCACAGATACGCAGTATTTT CASSSLFERATDTQYF
TRBJ2-4 15 NA NA TRBV30 TGTGCCTGGAAAGCCAGGGAGGCACCGAACTTCATTCAGTACTTC CAWKAREAPNFIQYF
TRBJ2-1 15 many NA TRBV7-3 TGTGCCAGCAGTTTCCTCCCGAGCTCCTACAATGAGCAGTTCTTC CASSFLPSSYNEQFF
TRBJ1-6 14 many NA TRBV12-3/TRBV12-4 TGTGCCAGCAGGACGACAGGTGGCAATTCACCCCTCCACTTT CASRTTGGNSPLHF
TRBJ2-4 15 NA NA TRBV5-8 TGTGCCAGCAGCTTGGAGGGGTCCGCCAAAAACATTCAGTACTTC CASSLEGSAKNIQYF
TRBJ2-1 14 many TRBD2 TRBV12-3/TRBV12-4 TGTGCCAGCAACTCCGGGACTACGAACAATGAGCAGTTCTTC CASNSGTTNNEQFF
TRBJ1-2 14 many NA TRBV11-2 TGTGCCAGCAGCTTAGATTATCGGGGCAGTGGCTACACCTTC CASSLDYRGSGYTF
TRBJ2-5 15 many NA TRBV5-6 TGTGCCAGCAGGTTAGGCAGGTCGTACCAAGAGACCCAGTACTTC CASRLGRSYQETQYF
TRBJ1-4 15 NA NA TRBV11-2 TGTGCCAGCAGCTCCGGCCTGGGCCTTAATGAAAAACTGTTTTTT CASSSGLGLNEKLFF
TRBJ1-1 17 NA NA TRBV14 TGTGCCAGCAGCCAAGACTCGTTCTTTAACAGGGATACTGAAGCTTTCTTT CASSQDSFFNRDTEAFF
TRBJ1-5 15 many NA TRBV28 TGTGCCAGCAGTTTAGGTTCGGGCAGGGGATTACCCCAGCATTTT CASSLGSGRGLPQHF
TRBJ1-4 18 many TRBD1 TRBV7-9 TGTGCCAGCAGCTTCATGGGACAGCCCCTTGGAACTAATGAAAAACTGTTTTTT CASSFMGQPLGTNEKLFF
TRBJ2-7 15 many TRBD1 TRBV27 TGTGCCAGCATTCGTCTGGGACAGGGTCCCTACGAGCAGTACTTC CASIRLGQGPYEQYF
TRBJ2-1 15 many NA TRBV2 TGTGCCACCTTAGGTGGGTACAGGGCCTACAATGAGCAGTTCTTC CATLGGYRAYNEQFF
TRBJ1-6 13 many NA TRBV12-3/TRBV12-4 TGTGCCAGCAGTCGGAATGGTGGTTCACCCCTCCACTTT CASSRNGGSPLHF
TRBJ2-5 16 many TRBD1 TRBV19 TGTGCCAGTAGTGAAGGCGCAGGGGGCAGGCAAGAGACCCAGTACTTC CASSEGAGGRQETQYF
TRBJ1-3 15 many NA TRBV12-3/TRBV12-4 TGTGCCAGCAGCATCAGGGGTCTCTCTGGAAACACCATATATTTT CASSIRGLSGNTIYF
TRBJ2-1 12 many NA TRBV4-2 TGTGCCAGCAGCCAAGATTACGGGGACCCGCGCTTC CASSQDYGDPRF
TRBJ2-7 16 few TRBD1 TRBV20-1 TGCAGTGCTAGCCGTCCGGGACAGGGGGTTCCGTACGAGCAGTACTTC CSASRPGQGVPYEQYF
TRBJ1-1 15 many NA TRBV28 TGTGCCAGCAGTTTGCCTACAGGGTCCGACACTGAAGCTTTCTTT CASSLPTGSDTEAFF
TRBJ2-1 13 many TRBD1 TRBV12-3/TRBV12-4 TGTGCCAGCACCACAGGGGTCTGGAATGAGCAGTTCTTC CASTTGVWNEQFF
TRBJ2-1 14 NA TRBD1 TRBV2 TGTGCCAGCAGCCGACAGGGCCCCTACAATGAGCAGTTCTTC CASSRQGPYNEQFF
TRBJ2-7 12 NA TRBD2 TRBV20-1 TGCAGTGCTATGGCGGGAGCCTACGAGCAGTACTTC CSAMAGAYEQYF
TRBJ2-1 17 many NA TRBV28 TGTGCCAGCAGCCAAACTCTCGGGACTTTCTCCTACAATGAGCAGTTCTTC CASSQTLGTFSYNEQFF
TRBJ2-3 17 many TRBD1 TRBV7-2 TGTGCCAGCACCCGACAGGGCCTAGCCACTTCGCCAGATACGCAGTATTTT CASTRQGLATSPDTQYF
TRBJ2-5 12 many NA TRBV12-5 TGTGCTAGTGGTTTGGAGACTGGGACCCAGTACTTC CASGLETGTQYF
TRBJ1-5 16 many NA TRBV7-2 TGTGCCAGCAGCTTAGGAGGGCTGAGGAGCAATCAGCCCCAGCATTTT CASSLGGLRSNQPQHF
TRBJ2-1 15 NA TRBD2 TRBV19 TGTGCCAGTAGTATAGGTCCTAGCGGGAGTCGTGAGCAGTTCTTC CASSIGPSGSREQFF
TRBJ2-1 15 NA TRBD2 TRBV24-1 TGTGCCACCAGCCTTGGACTAGCGTCCTACAATGAGCAGTTCTTC CATSLGLASYNEQFF
TRBJ1-5 13 few NA TRBV20-1 TGCAGTGCGATACAGGATAGCAATCAGCCCCAGCATTTT CSAIQDSNQPQHF
TRBJ2-7 18 NA TRBD2 TRBV5-1 TGCGCCAGCAGCACAGGACTAGCGGGGGCGCTCATTACCTACGAGCAGTACTTC CASSTGLAGALITYEQYF
TRBJ2-1 12 NA NA TRBV19 TGTGCCAGTAGTATAGAGTGGAATGAGCAGTTCTTC CASSIEWNEQFF
TRBJ1-1 16 NA TRBD1 TRBV9 TGTGCCAGCAGCGGGCAGGGGGGACAGGGGAACACTGAAGCTTTCTTT CASSGQGGQGNTEAFF
TRBJ2-5 13 many NA TRBV12-3/TRBV12-4 TGTGCCAGCAGTGGGGGGAACCAAGAGACCCAGTACTTC CASSGGNQETQYF
TRBJ1-2 16 few NA TRBV29-1 TGCAGCGTTGAAGACCGGGGGGGGGGGCAGAGCTATGGCTACACCTTC CSVEDRGGGQSYGYTF
TRBJ1-5 13 few NA TRBV12-3/TRBV12-4 TGTGCCAGCAGTTTGCTAGAGGATCAGCCCCAGCATTTT CASSLLEDQPQHF
TRBJ2-7 15 many NA TRBV11-2 TGTGCCAGCAGCCCCCTCCGGACAGCACTCTACGAGCAGTACTTC CASSPLRTALYEQYF
TRBJ1-2 12 many TRBD1 TRBV28 TGTGCCAGCAGTTCGGGACAGGCTGGCTACACCTTC CASSSGQAGYTF
TRBJ2-7 14 NA TRBD1 TRBV5-5 TGTGCCAGCAGCTTCCGACAGGGTGGCTACGAGCAGTACTTC CASSFRQGGYEQYF